This T cell receptor beta chain was recovered during a study of blood T cell repertoires in COVID-19. Study in general: There were acute and convalescent COVID-19 samples, and they came from the United States, Italy and Spain.

Trimming shortened V by 3 bases and J by 1 base, and 12 bases separated the two germline ends. CDR3 length equals 15 residues. From germline, CDR1 is MDHEN and CDR2 SYDVKM. Cohort 3 donors were reported recovered after two negative PCRs, clearance, or symptom resolution. Original handling: Researchers report that nucleated cell counts were estimated from reference gene primer amplification. The table came from immunoSEQ multiplex PCR; TCRdb's copy has only in-frame clones and leaves some out. V and J calls plus clone size are reproduced from that table; the DNA served to infer D and trimming. The sample has 390,000 or so clones; around 86% are singletons.

Sequencing was performed on PBMCs or T cells enriched from blood (not recorded which). The chain employs TRBV28 and TRBJ1-1; the D is unclear. This clonotype was sampled from a woman aged 50 to 60 who had recovered from COVID-19. This chain's CDR3 is CASSFYSRANTEAFF. CDR3 sequence (DNA): TGTGCCAGCAGTTTCTACAGCCGTGCGAACACTGAAGCTTTCTTT.